This T cell receptor beta chain was captured in a study of T cells expressing NK-cell markers. TCRdb reprocessed the 5' RACE reads and reports one entry per CDR3 protein, with no DNA. This sample's table reports almost 450,000 distinct CDR3 sequences. Germline CDR1 LGHNA, CDR2 YNFKEQ. The CDR3 spans 16 residues. The chain combines TRBV4-2 with TRBJ2-5. Sequencing was carried out using blood T cells: a sorted CD56 or NKG2C T cell subset, CD4+ or CD8+ T cells, or bulk PBMC T cells (not recorded which). This receptor was identified in a woman aged 18 to 75 in good health. The CDR3 protein is CASSQEMTLYQETQHF.